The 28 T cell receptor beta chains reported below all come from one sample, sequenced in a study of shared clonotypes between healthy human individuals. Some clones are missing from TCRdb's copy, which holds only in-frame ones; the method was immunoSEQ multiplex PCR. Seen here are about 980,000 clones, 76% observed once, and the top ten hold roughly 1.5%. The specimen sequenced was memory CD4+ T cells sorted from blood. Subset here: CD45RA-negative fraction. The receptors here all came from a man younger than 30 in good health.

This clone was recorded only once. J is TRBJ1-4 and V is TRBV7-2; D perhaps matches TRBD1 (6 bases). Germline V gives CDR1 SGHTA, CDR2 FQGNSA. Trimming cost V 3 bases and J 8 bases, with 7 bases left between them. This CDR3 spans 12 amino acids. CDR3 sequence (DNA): TGTGCCAGCAGCTTGACAGGCGAAAAACTGTTTTTT. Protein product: CASSLTGEKLFF.

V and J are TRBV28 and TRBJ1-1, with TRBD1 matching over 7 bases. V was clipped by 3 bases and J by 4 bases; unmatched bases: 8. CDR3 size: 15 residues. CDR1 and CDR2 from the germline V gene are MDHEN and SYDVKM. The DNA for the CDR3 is TGTGCCAGCAGTTTTGTGACAGGGCGAACCACTGAAGCTTTCTTT. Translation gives CASSFVTGRTTEAFF.

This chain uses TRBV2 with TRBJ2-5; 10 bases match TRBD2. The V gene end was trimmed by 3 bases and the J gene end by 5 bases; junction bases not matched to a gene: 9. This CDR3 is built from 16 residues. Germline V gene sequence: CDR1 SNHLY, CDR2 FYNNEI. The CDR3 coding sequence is TGTGCCAGCAGTGACAGAGTAGCGGGGGGCGGCGAGACCCAGTACTTC. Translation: CASSDRVAGGGETQYF.

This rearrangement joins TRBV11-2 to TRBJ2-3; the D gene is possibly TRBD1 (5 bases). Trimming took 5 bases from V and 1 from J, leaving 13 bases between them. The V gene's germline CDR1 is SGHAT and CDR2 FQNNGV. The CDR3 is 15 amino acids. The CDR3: CASSHQGGRTDTQYF. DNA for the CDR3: TGTGCCAGCAGCCATCAGGGTGGTCGCACAGATACGCAGTATTTT.

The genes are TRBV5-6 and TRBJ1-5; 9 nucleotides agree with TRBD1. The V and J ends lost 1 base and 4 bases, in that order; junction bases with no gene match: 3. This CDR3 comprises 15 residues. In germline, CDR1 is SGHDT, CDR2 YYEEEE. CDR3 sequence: CASSLWDRENQPQHF. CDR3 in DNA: TGTGCCAGCAGCTTGTGGGACAGGGAAAATCAGCCCCAGCATTTT.

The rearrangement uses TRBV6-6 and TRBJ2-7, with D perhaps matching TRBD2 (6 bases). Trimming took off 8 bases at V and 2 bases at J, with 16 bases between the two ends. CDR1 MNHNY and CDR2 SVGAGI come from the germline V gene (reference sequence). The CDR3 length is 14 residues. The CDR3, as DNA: TGTGCCAGCGGGTCGGGACTCCGACCCTACGAGCAGTACTTC. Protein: CASGSGLRPYEQYF.

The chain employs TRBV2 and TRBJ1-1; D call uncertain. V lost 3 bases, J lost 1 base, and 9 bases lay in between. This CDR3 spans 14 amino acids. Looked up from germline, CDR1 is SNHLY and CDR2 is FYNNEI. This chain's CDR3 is CASSEVVGNTEAFF. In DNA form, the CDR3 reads TGTGCCAGCAGTGAGGTGGTCGGGAACACTGAAGCTTTCTTT.

In DNA form, the CDR3 reads TGTGCCAGCAGCTTGACAGGGGTCGACACTGAAGCTTTCTTT. The encoded protein is CASSLTGVDTEAFF. The rearrangement joins TRBV5-4 to TRBJ1-1; TRBD1 matches 7 bases. Trimming cost V 1 base and J 3 bases; bases outside gene matches: 3. This CDR3 has 14 residues. Germline V lookup: CDR1 SGHNT, CDR2 YYREEE (reference sequence).

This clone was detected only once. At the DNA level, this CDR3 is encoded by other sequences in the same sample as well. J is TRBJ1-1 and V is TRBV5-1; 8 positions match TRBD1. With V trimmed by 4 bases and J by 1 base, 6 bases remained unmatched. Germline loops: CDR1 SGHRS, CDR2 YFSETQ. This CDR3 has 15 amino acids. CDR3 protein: CASSRGTGGNTEAFF. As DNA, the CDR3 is TGCGCCAGCAGCAGAGGGACAGGAGGGAACACTGAAGCTTTCTTT. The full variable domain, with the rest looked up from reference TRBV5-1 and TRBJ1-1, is KAGVTQTPRYLIKTRGQQVTLSCSPISGHRSVSWYQQTPGQGLQFLFEYFSETQRNKGNFPGRFSGRQFSNSRSEMNVSTLELGDSALYLCASSRGTGGNTEAFFGQGTRLTVV.

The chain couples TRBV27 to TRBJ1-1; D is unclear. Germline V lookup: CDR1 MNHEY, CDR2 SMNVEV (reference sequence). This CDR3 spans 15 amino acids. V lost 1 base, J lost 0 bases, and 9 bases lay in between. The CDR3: CASSLFRHLNTEAFF. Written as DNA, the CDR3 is TGTGCCAGCAGTTTATTCCGACACCTGAACACTGAAGCTTTCTTT.

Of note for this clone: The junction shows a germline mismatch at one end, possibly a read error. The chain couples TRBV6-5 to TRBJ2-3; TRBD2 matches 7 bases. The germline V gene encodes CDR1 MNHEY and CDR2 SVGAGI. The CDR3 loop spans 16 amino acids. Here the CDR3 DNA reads TGTGCCAGCAGATACTCCGGGACTACCTCCACAGATACGCAGTATTTT. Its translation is CASRYSGTTSTDTQYF.

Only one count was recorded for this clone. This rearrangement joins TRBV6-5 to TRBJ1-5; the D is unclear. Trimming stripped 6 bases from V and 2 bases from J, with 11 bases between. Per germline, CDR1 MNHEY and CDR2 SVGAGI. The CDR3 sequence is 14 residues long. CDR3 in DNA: TGTGCCAGCAGCCCTGGACGGGGCAATCAGCCCCAGCATTTT. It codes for CASSPGRGNQPQHF.

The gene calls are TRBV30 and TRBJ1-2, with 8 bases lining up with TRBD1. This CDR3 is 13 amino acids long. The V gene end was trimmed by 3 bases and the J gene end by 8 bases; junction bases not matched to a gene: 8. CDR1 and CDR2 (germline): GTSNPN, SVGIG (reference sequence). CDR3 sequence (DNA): TGTGCCTGGAGCTCAGGGGGCCTACACGGCTACACCTTC. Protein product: CAWSSGGLHGYTF. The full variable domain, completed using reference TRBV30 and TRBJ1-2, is SQTIHQWPATLVQPVGSPLSLECTVEGTSNPNLYWYRQAAGRGLQLLFYSVGIGQISSEVPQNLSASRPQDRQFILSSKKLLLSDSGFYLCAWSSGGLHGYTFGSGTRLTVV.

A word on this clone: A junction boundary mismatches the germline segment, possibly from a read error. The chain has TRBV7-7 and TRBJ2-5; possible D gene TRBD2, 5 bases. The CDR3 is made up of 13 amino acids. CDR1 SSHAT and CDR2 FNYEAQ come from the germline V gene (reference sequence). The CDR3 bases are TGTGCTAGCAGCACTACTAGAGGGGAGACCCAGTACTTC. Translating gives CASSTTRGETQYF. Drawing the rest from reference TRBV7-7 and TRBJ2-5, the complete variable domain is GAGVSQSPRYKVTKRGQDVTLRCDPISSHATLYWYQQALGQGPEFLTYFNYEAQPDKSGLPSDRFSAERPEGSISTLTIQRTEQRDSAMYRCASSTTRGETQYFGPGTRLLVL.

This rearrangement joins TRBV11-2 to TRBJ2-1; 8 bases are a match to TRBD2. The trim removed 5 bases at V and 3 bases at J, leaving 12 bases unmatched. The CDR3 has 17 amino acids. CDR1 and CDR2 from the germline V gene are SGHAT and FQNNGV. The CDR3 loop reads CASSRRGVAGYYNEQFF. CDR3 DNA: TGTGCCAGCAGCCGACGGGGGGTAGCGGGATACTACAATGAGCAGTTCTTC.

The CDR3 bases are TGCAGCGTTGCGGGGTCTAGCTCTGGGGCCAACGTCCTGACTTTC. Amino acid sequence: CSVAGSSSGANVLTF. The rearrangement uses TRBV29-1 and TRBJ2-6; TRBD2 might be the D (5 bases). There are 15 residues in the CDR3. V lost 4 bases, J lost 0 bases, and 10 bases lay in between. Germline values: CDR1 SQVTM, CDR2 ANQGSEA.

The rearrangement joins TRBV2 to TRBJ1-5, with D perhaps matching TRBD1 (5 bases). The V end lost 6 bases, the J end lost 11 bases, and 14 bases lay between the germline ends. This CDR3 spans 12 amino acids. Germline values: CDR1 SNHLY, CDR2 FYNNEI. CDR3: CASSVNGAAQHF. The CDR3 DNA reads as TGTGCCAGCAGCGTTAATGGGGCAGCCCAGCATTTT.

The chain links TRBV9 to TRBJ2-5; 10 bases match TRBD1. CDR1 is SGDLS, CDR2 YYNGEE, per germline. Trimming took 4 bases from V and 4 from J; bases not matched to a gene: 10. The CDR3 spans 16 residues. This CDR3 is CASSPRTGGLGETQYF. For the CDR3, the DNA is TGTGCCAGCAGCCCCCGGACAGGGGGGTTAGGAGAGACCCAGTACTTC.

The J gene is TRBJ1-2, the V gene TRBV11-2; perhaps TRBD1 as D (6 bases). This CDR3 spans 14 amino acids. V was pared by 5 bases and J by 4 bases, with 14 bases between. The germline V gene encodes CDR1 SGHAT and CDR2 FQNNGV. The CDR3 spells CASSVGTTFYGYTF. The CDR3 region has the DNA TGTGCCAGCAGCGTCGGGACAACCTTCTATGGCTACACCTTC.

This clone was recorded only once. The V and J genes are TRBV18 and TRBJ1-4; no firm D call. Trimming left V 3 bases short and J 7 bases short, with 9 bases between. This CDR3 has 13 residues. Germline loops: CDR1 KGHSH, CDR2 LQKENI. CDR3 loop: CASSPSGSEKLFF. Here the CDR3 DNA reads TGTGCCAGCTCACCGTCGGGGAGTGAAAAACTGTTTTTT.

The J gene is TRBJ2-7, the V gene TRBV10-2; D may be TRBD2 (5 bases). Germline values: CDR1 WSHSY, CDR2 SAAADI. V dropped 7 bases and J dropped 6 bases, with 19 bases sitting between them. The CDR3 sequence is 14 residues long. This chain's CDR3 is CASKGRNGVFEQYF. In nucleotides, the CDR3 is TGCGCCAGCAAGGGTAGAAACGGGGTGTTCGAGCAGTACTTC.

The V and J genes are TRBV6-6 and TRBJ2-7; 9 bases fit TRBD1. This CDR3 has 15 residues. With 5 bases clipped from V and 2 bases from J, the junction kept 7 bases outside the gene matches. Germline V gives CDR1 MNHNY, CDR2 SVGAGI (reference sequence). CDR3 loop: CASSNPGTGPYEQYF. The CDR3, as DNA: TGTGCCAGCAGTAATCCCGGGACAGGGCCCTACGAGCAGTACTTC.

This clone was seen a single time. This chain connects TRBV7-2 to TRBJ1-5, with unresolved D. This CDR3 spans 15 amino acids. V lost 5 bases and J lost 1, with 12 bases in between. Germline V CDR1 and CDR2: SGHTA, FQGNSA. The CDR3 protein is CASSPRLASNQPQHF. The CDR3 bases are TGTGCCAGCAGCCCCCGGTTGGCGAGCAATCAGCCCCAGCATTTT.

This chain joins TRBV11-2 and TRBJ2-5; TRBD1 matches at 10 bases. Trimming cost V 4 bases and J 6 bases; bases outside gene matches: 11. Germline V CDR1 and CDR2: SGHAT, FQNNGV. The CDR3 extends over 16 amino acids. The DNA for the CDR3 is TGTGCCAGCAGCTACAGCCGGGACAGGGGTCAAAAGACCCAGTACTTC. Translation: CASSYSRDRGQKTQYF.

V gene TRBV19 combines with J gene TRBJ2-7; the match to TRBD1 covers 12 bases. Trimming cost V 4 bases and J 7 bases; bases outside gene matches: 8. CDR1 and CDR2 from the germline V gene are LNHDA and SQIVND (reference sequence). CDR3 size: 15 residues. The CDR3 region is CASSNTGTGGAEQYF. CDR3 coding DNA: TGTGCCAGTAGTAACACGGGGACAGGGGGCGCGGAGCAGTACTTC.

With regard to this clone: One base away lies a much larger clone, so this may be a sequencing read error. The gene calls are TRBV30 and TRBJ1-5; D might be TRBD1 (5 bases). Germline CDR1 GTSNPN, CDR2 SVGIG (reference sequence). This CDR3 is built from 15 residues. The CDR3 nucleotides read TGTGCCAGGAGTGTACTGGGGTTAGAGGGGCAGCCCCAGCATTTT. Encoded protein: CARSVLGLEGQPQHF.

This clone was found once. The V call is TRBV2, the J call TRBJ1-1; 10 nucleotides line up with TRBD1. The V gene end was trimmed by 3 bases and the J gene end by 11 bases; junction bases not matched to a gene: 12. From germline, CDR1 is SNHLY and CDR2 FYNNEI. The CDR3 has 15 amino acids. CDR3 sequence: CASSDRPDRGAGAFF. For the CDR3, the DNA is TGTGCCAGCAGTGACCGTCCGGACAGGGGGGCTGGGGCTTTCTTT. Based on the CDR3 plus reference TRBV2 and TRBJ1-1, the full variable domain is EPEVTQTPSHQVTQMGQEVILRCVPISNHLYFYWYRQILGQKVEFLVSFYNNEISEKSEIFDDQFSVERPDGSNFTLKIRSTKLEDSAMYFCASSDRPDRGAGAFFGQGTRLTVV.

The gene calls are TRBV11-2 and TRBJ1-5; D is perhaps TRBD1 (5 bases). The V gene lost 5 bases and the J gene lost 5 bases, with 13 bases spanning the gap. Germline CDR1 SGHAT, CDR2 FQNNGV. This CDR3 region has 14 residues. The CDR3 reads CASSHHGGYQPQHF. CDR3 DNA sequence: TGTGCCAGCAGCCACCACGGGGGTTATCAGCCCCAGCATTTT. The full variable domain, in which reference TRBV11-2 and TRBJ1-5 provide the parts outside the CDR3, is EAGVAQSPRYKIIEKRQSVAFWCNPISGHATLYWYQQILGQGPKLLIQFQNNGVVDDSQLPKDRFSAERLKGVDSTLKIQPAKLEDSAVYLCASSHHGGYQPQHFGDGTRLSIL.